The TCR beta chain described here comes from a study of shared clonotypes between healthy human individuals. Study-level background: The donor group consisted of two women and three men, aged 18 to 49.

Researchers ran the assay at a deep level. Genomic DNA belonging to each subset was distributed in equal measure over several immunoSEQ plates. Method: immunoSEQ multiplex PCR; TCRdb's copy keeps in-frame clones and lacks some. This table holds 470,000 or so clones, over 70% found once. The CDR3 loop spans 15 amino acids. Trimming took 3 bases from V and 2 from J, leaving 10 bases between them. The germline gives CDR1 MDHEN, CDR2 SYDVKM. The material sequenced was PBMCs. The receptor was isolated from a middle-aged woman in good health. Some clones in this sample may be carry-over from other donors' samples. The chain carries TRBV28 and TRBJ1-4; a possible D gene is TRBD1 (5 bases). The DNA for the CDR3 is TGTGCCAGCAGTTTGGGCAGGGTTACTAATGAAAAACTGTTTTTT. This gives the protein CASSLGRVTNEKLFF.